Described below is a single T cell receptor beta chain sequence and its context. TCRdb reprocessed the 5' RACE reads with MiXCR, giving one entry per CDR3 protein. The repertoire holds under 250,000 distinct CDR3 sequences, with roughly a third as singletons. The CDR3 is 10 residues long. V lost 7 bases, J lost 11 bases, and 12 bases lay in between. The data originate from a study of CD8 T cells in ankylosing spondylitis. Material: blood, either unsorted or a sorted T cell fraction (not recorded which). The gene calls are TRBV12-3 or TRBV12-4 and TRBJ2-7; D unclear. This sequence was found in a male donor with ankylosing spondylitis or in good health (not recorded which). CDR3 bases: TGTGCCAGCAAAGACCCACTGAAGTACTTC. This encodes CASKDPLKYF.